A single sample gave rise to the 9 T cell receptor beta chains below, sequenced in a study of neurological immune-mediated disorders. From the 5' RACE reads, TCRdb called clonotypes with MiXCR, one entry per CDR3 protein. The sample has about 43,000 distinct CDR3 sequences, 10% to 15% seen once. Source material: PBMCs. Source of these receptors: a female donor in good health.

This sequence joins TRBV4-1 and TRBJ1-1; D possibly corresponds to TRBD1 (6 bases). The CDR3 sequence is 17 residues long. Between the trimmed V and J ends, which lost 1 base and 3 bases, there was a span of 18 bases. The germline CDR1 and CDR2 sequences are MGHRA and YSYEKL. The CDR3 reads CASSQGWRPGADTEAFF. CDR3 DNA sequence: TGCGCCAGCAGCCAAGGGTGGCGGCCAGGGGCCGACACTGAAGCTTTCTTT.

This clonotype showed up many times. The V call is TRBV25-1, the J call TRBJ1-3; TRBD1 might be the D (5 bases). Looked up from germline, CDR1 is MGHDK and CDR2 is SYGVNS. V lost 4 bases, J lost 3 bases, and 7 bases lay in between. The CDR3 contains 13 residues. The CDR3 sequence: CASSVQGGNTIYF. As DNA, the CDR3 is TGTGCCAGCAGTGTGCAGGGTGGAAACACCATATATTTT.

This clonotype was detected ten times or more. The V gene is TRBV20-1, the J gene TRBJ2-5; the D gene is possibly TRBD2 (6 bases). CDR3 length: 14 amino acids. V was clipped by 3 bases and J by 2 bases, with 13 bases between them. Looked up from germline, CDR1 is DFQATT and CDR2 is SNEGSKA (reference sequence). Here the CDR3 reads CSASRGTTQETQYF. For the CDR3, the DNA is TGCAGTGCTAGTCGCGGGACCACTCAAGAGACCCAGTACTTC.

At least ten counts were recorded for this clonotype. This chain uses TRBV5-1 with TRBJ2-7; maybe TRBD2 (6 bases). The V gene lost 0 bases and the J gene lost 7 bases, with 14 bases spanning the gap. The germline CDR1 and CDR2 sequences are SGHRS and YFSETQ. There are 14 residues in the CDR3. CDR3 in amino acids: CASSLAGTFGEQYF. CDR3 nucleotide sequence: TGCGCCAGCAGCTTGGCCGGGACTTTCGGTGAGCAGTACTTC.

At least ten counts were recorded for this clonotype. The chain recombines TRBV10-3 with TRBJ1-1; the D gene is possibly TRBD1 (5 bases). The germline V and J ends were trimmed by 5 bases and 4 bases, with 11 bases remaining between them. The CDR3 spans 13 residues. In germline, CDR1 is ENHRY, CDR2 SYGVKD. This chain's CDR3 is CAISTDRGTEAFF. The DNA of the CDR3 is TGTGCCATCAGTACCGACAGAGGCACTGAAGCTTTCTTT.

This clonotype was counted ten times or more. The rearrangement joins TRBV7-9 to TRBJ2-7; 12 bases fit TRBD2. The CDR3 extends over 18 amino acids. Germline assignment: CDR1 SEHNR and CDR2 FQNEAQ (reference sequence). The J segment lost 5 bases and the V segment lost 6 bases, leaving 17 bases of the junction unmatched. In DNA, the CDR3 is TGTGCCAGCAGTATCAATGCGCTAGCGGGGGGGCCCGGGAACGAGCAGTACTTC. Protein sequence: CASSINALAGGPGNEQYF. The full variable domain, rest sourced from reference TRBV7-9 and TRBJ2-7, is DTGVSQNPRHKITKRGQNVTFRCDPISEHNRLYWYRQTLGQGPEFLTYFQNEAQLEKSRLLSDRFSAERPKGSFSTLEIQRTEQGDSAMYLCASSINALAGGPGNEQYFGPGTRLTVT.

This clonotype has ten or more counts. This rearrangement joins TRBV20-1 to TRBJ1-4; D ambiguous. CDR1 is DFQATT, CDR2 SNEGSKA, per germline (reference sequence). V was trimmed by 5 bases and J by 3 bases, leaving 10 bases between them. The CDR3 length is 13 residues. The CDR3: CSARTLPNEKLFF. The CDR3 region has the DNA TGCAGTGCTCGTACCTTGCCTAATGAAAAACTGTTTTTT.

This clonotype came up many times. This CDR3 reads CASSIRGSYEQYF. The DNA of the CDR3 is TGTGCCAGCAGTATCCGGGGTTCCTACGAGCAGTACTTC. The genes are TRBV27 and TRBJ2-7, with a weak D call TRBD2 (5 bases). V was pared by 5 bases and J by 1 base, with 9 bases between. Germline V gene lookup returns CDR1 MNHEY and CDR2 SMNVEV (reference sequence). This CDR3 is built from 13 residues.

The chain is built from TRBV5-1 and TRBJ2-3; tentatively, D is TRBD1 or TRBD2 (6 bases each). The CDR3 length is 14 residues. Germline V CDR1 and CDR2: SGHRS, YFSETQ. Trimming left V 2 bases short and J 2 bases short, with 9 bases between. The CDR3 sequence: CASSFTGATDTQYF. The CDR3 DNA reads TGCGCCAGCAGCTTCACGGGGGCCACAGATACGCAGTATTTT.